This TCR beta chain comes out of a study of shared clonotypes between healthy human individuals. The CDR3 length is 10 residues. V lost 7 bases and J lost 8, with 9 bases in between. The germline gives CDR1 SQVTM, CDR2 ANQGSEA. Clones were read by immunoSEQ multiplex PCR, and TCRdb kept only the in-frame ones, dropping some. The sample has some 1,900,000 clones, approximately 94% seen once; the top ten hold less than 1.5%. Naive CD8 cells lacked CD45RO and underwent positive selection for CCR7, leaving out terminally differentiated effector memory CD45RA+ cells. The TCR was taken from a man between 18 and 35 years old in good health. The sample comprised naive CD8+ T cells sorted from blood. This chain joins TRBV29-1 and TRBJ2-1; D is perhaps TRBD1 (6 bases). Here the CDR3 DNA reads TGCAGCGACAGGGCTCATGAGCAGTTCTTC. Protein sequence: CSDRAHEQFF.